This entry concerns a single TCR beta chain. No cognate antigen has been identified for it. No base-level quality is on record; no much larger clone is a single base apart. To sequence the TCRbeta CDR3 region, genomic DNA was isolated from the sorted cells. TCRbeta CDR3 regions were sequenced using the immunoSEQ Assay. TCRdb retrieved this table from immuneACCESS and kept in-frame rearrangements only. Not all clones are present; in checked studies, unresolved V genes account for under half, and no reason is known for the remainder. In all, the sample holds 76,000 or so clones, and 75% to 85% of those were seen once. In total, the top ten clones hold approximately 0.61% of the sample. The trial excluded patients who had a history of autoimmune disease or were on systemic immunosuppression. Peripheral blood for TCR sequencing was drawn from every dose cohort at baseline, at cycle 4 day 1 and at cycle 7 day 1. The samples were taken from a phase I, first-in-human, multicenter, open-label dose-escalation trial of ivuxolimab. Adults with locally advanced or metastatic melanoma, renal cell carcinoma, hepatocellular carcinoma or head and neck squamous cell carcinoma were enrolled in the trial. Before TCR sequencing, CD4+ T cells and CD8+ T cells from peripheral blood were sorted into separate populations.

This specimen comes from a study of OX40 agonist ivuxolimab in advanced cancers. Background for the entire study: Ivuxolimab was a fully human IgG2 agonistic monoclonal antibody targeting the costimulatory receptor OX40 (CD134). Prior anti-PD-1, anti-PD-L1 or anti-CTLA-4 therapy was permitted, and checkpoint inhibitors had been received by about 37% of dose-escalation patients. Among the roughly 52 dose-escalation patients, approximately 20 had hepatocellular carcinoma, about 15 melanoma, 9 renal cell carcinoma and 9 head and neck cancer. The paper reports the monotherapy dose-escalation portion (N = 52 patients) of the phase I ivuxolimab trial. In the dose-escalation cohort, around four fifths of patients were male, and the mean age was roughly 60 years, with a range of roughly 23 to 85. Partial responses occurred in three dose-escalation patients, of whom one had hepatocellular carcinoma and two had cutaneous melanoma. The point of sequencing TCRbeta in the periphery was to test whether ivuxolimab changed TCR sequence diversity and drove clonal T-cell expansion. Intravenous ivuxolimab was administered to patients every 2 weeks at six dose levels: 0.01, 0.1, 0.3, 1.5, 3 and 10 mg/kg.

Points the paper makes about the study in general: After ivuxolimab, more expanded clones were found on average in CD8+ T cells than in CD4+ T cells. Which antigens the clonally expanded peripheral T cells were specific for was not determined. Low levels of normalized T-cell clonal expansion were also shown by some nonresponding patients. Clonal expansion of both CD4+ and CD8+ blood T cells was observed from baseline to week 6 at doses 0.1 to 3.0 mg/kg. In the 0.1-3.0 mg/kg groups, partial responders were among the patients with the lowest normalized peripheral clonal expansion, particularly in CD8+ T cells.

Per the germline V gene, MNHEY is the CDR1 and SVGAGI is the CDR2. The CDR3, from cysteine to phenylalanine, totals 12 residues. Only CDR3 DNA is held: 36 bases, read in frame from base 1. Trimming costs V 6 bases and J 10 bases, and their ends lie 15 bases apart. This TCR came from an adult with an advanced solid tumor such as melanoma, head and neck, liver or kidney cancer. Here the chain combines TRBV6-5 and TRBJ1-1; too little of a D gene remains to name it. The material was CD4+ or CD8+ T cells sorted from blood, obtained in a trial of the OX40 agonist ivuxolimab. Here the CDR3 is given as CASSRGPRPAFF. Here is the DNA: TGTGCCAGCAGCCGTGGGCCCCGTCCAGCTTTCTTT.